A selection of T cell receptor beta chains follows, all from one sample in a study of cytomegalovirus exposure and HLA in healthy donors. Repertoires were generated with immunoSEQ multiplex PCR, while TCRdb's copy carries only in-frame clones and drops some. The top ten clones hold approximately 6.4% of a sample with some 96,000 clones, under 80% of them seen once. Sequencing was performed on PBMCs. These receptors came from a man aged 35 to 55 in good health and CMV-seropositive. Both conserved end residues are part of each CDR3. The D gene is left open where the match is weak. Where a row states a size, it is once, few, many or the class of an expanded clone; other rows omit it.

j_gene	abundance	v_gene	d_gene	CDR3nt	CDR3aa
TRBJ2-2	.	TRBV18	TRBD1	TGTGCCAGCTCACCCGGACAGGGGGCCACCGGGGAGCTGTTTTTT	CASSPGQGATGELFF
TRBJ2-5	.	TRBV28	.	TGTGCCAGCAGTTTACCCTCTTCCAGGACCCAGTACTTC	CASSLPSSRTQYF
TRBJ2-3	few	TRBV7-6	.	TGTGCCAGCAGCTCCAGGGTAGGCGGCACAGATACGCAGTATTTT	CASSSRVGGTDTQYF
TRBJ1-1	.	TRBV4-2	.	TGTGCCAGCAGCCAAGCGGGTCTAGACCCCAGCTTCGGAGCTTTCTTT	CASSQAGLDPSFGAFF
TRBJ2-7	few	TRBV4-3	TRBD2	TGCGCCAGCAGTCTCGGGAGGATCCACGAGCAGTACTTC	CASSLGRIHEQYF
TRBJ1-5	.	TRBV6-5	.	TGTGCCAGCAGACCCCGGGAGGACAATCAGCCCCAGCATTTT	CASRPREDNQPQHF
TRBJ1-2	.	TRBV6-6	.	TGTGCCAGCAGTTACTCGGTGGAGAACTATGGCTACACCTTC	CASSYSVENYGYTF
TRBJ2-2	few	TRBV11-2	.	TGTGCCAGCAGCTTATTTGCGGGAACCGGGGAGCTGTTTTTT	CASSLFAGTGELFF
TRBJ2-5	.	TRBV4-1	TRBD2	TGCGCCAGCAGCCAAGATACGGGACTAGCGGCACAAGAGACCCAGTACTTC	CASSQDTGLAAQETQYF
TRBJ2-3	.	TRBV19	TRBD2	TGTGCCAGTAGTATCTCACCCGGGGGGGCCTCAGATACGCAGTATTTT	CASSISPGGASDTQYF
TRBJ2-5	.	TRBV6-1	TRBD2	TGTGCCGGGCGGGAGGTCGGCGAGACCCAGTACTTC	CAGREVGETQYF
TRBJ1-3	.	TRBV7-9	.	TGTGCCAGCAGCTTAGGGACAGACAGAGGAAACACCATATATTTT	CASSLGTDRGNTIYF
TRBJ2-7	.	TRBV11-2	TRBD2	TGTGCCAGCAGCTTGACTAGCGGGGGTCTCTACGAGCAGTACTTC	CASSLTSGGLYEQYF
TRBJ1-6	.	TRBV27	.	TGTGCCAGCAGTCCCCCCGCCGGCTATAATTCACCCCTCCACTTT	CASSPPAGYNSPLHF
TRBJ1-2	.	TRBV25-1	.	TGTGCCAGCAGTGCCGGGGGGCGGCTGGGCTATGGCTACACCTTC	CASSAGGRLGYGYTF
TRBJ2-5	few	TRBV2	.	TGTGCCAGCAGTGAATCAGTACAGGAGACCCAGTACTTC	CASSESVQETQYF
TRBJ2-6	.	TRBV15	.	TGTGCCACCAGCAGTAAACCTACTGGGGCCAACGTCCTGACTTTC	CATSSKPTGANVLTF
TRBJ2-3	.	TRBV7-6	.	TGTGCCAGCAGCTTCGAGGGTGCTAGCACAGATACGCAGTATTTT	CASSFEGASTDTQYF
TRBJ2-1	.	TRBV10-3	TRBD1	TGTGCCATCAGTGAGTCGGGGCAGTCGCAGGGGGCTGCTTACAATGAGCAGTTCTTC	CAISESGQSQGAAYNEQFF
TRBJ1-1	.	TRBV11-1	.	TGTGCCAGCAGCCACGGGGTTACTGAAGCTTTCTTT	CASSHGVTEAFF
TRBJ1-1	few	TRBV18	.	TGTGCCAGCTCACCCGCTATCGGGGGTGGGACTGAAGCTTTCTTT	CASSPAIGGGTEAFF
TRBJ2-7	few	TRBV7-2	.	TGTGCCAGCAGCTTCCCCGGGACTGGAGCCTACGAGCAGTACTTC	CASSFPGTGAYEQYF
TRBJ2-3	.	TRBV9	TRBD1	TGTGCCAGCAGCGTAGAAGGACAGGGTACAGATACGCAGTATTTT	CASSVEGQGTDTQYF
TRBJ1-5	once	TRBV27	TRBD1	TGTGCCAGCCGGACAGGGATGTTGAGCAATCAGCCCCAGCATTTT	CASRTGMLSNQPQHF
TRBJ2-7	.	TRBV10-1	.	TGCGCCAGCAGTGCTACTCAAGGGGGATACGAGCAGTACTTC	CASSATQGGYEQYF
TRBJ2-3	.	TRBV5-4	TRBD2	TGTGCCAGCAGCTTGGGGACTAGCGGATTCACAGATACGCAGTATTTT	CASSLGTSGFTDTQYF
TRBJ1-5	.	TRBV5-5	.	TGTGCCAGCAGCTTGTACCCCCCACAGGCCGGGTATAGCAATCAGCCCCAGCATTTT	CASSLYPPQAGYSNQPQHF
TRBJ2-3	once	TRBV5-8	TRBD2	TGTGCCAGCAGCCTACAGGGACTAGCGTTCACAGATACGCAGTATTTT	CASSLQGLAFTDTQYF
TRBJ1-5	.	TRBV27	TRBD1	TGTGCCACAGGGGGGACAGGTAGATTCAATCAGCCCCAGCATTTT	CATGGTGRFNQPQHF
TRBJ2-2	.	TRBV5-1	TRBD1	TGCGCCAGCAGCTTGGTACGGGACAGGGCCGCCGGGGAGCTGTTTTTT	CASSLVRDRAAGELFF
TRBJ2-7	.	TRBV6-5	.	TGTGCCAGCAGTTACCAGGACAAGGGCCTCGAGCAGTACTTC	CASSYQDKGLEQYF
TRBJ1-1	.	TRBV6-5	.	TGTGCCAGCTTTAGGCAGGGGAACACTGAAGCTTTCTTT	CASFRQGNTEAFF
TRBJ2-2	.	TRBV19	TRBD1	TGTGCCAGCCGGGACAGGGGCTATTCCACCGGGGAGCTGTTTTTT	CASRDRGYSTGELFF
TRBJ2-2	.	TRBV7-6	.	TGTGCCAGCAGCTTAGAGACGGGGTCGAACACCGGGGAGCTGTTTTTT	CASSLETGSNTGELFF
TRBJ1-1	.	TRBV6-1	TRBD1	TGTGCCAGCAGCTGGGACAGGGGGAACACTGAAGCTTTCTTT	CASSWDRGNTEAFF
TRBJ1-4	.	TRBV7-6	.	TGTGCCAGCAGCTTAGCGCTGGGCTCTTTCCTCCGGGACACTGCAACTAATGAAAAACTGTTTTTT	CASSLALGSFLRDTATNEKLFF
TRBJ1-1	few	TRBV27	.	TGTGCCAGCAGGGACACGTCAATGGGGTACACTGAAGCTTTCTTT	CASRDTSMGYTEAFF
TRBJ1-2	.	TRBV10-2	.	TGCGCCAGCAGACCTAGACAGGAATATGGCTACACCTTC	CASRPRQEYGYTF
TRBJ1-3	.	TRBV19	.	TGTGCCAGTCGTCCCTCTGGAAACACCATATATTTT	CASRPSGNTIYF
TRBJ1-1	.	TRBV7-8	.	TGTGCCAGCAGCCTTGGGGGGGCTGAAGCTTTCTTT	CASSLGGAEAFF
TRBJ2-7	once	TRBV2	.	TGTGCCAGCAGTGACGTCAGCTACGAGCAGTACTTC	CASSDVSYEQYF
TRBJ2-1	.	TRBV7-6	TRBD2	TGTGCCAGCAGCCAGCCGGGAGGCCACAATGAGCAGTTCTTC	CASSQPGGHNEQFF
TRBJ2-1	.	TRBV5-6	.	TGTGCCAGCAGCTTGGCGCAGGGCTGGTATAATGAGCAGTTCTTC	CASSLAQGWYNEQFF